These 31 T cell receptor beta chains share one sample of origin, sequenced in a study of identical twins. MiXCR, run by TCRdb on the 5' RACE reads, gives a single entry per CDR3 protein. The table includes more than 650,000 distinct CDR3 sequences, 5.5% to 6.5% detected once. Source material: naive T cells sorted from blood. Every receptor here comes from a man in his late teens or twenties in good health.

This clonotype was observed many times. V usage is TRBV20-1 and J usage is TRBJ2-5; 8 bases agree with TRBD2. V lost 4 bases, J lost 2 bases, and 6 bases stayed unmatched. CDR1 DFQATT and CDR2 SNEGSKA come from the germline V gene (reference sequence). The CDR3 is made up of 14 amino acids. The CDR3 loop is CSAKKREYQETQYF. The CDR3 bases are TGCAGTGCTAAAAAGCGGGAGTATCAAGAGACCCAGTACTTC.

The rearrangement joins TRBV11-3 to TRBJ2-1; D remains unclear. Germline values: CDR1 SGHNT, CDR2 YENEEA. The V and J ends lost 5 bases and 2 bases respectively, with 16 bases between them. CDR3 length: 16 residues. The CDR3 coding sequence is TGTGCCAGCAGCCCACCGGAGCATGGCGCCTACAATGAGCAGTTCTTC. This encodes CASSPPEHGAYNEQFF.

This chain uses TRBV5-1 with TRBJ2-1, with TRBD2 matching over 8 bases. CDR3 size: 16 residues. J was trimmed by 4 bases and V by 4 bases; bases with no gene match: 10. Germline V gene sequence: CDR1 SGHRS, CDR2 YFSETQ. CDR3 in DNA: TGCGCCAGCAGCCGGGAACGGGGGGGTTCTTACAATGAGCAGTTCTTC. Protein: CASSRERGGSYNEQFF.

Note on this clonotype: With only one base between it and a far larger clone, this is likely a read error. This rearrangement joins TRBV5-6 to TRBJ2-3, with TRBD1 matching over 7 bases. Germline V lookup: CDR1 SGHDT, CDR2 YYEEEE. CDR3 length: 10 amino acids. As DNA, the CDR3 is TGTGCCGGCAGGGGGGATACGCAGTATTTT. Residues: CAGRGDTQYF.

This clonotype was recorded many times. This chain connects TRBV27 to TRBJ2-2, with a tentative D call TRBD2 (5 bases). Deletions cut 5 bases from V and 5 bases from J, with 9 bases between. The CDR3 consists of 13 residues. Germline V gene data show CDR1 as MNHEY and CDR2 as SMNVEV (reference sequence). The CDR3 sequence: CASSGGETGELFF. DNA of the CDR3: TGTGCCAGCAGTGGAGGCGAAACCGGGGAGCTGTTTTTT.

This clonotype has more than one count but fewer than ten. The chain joins TRBV9 to TRBJ2-1; TRBD1 matches at 7 bases. CDR1 and CDR2 from the germline V gene are SGDLS and YYNGEE. The ends lost 2 bases at V and 7 bases at J; junction bases unmatched: 9. CDR3 length: 15 residues. CDR3 sequence: CASSVYGTADNEQFF. In nucleotides, the CDR3 is TGTGCCAGCAGCGTTTACGGGACAGCCGATAATGAGCAGTTCTTC.

In its sample, this clonotype was seen a few times. The J gene is TRBJ2-5, the V gene TRBV15, with D unresolved. The CDR3 is 13 residues long. Trimming took off 7 bases at V and 1 base at J, with 10 bases between the two ends. Germline V CDR1 and CDR2: LNHNV, YYDKDF (reference sequence). CDR3: CATKNQIQETQYF. CDR3 coding DNA: TGTGCCACCAAAAACCAGATCCAAGAGACCCAGTACTTC.

This clonotype occurred a few times. The chain is built from TRBV7-9 and TRBJ2-2; 10 bases line up with TRBD1. CDR1 is SEHNR, CDR2 FQNEAQ, per germline (reference sequence). This CDR3 contains 14 residues. Unmatched junction bases numbered 4, after V lost 11 bases and J lost 1 base. The CDR3, as DNA: TGTGCCGACAGGGGGCCTGAGAACACCGGGGAGCTGTTTTTT. Translating it yields CADRGPENTGELFF.

The table lists this clonotype with a few counts. The V and J genes are TRBV11-2 and TRBJ2-1; tentatively, D is TRBD2 (5 bases). The germline V and J ends were trimmed by 2 bases and 6 bases, with 11 bases remaining between them. Per germline, CDR1 SGHAT and CDR2 FQNNGV. This CDR3 spans 14 amino acids. CDR3 protein: CASSLRGPGNEQFF. Here the CDR3 DNA reads TGTGCCAGCAGCTTACGGGGTCCGGGCAATGAGCAGTTCTTC.

V usage is TRBV6-5 and J usage is TRBJ2-3, with D unclear. The V end was cut by 2 bases, the J end by 3 bases, with 15 bases between. This CDR3 region has 16 residues. Per germline, CDR1 MNHEY and CDR2 SVGAGI. CDR3 sequence (DNA): TGTGCCAGCAGTTACGGCCTGGTTGGTGCAACAGATACGCAGTATTTT. Translating it yields CASSYGLVGATDTQYF.

Ten or more counts support this clonotype. The chain joins TRBV6-6 to TRBJ2-2; D not certain. V dropped 7 bases and J dropped 6 bases, with 12 bases sitting between them. This CDR3 has 13 residues. Germline V gene sequence: CDR1 MNHNY, CDR2 SVGAGI (reference sequence). The CDR3 loop reads CASTSTLAGELFF. The CDR3 DNA sequence: TGTGCCAGCACCTCTACCTTGGCCGGGGAGCTGTTTTTT.

This clonotype has a handful of counts. This chain joins TRBV6-2 or TRBV6-3 and TRBJ2-1; 9 bases match TRBD2. V was clipped by 6 bases and J by 2 bases; unmatched bases: 23. The CDR3 sequence is 21 residues long. The germline V gene encodes CDR1 MNHEY and CDR2 SVGEGT. The CDR3 protein is CASRTPARGSLAGIPYNEQFF. For the CDR3, the DNA is TGTGCCAGCAGAACCCCGGCCCGGGGCAGCCTAGCGGGAATCCCCTACAATGAGCAGTTCTTC.

The V call is TRBV11-3, the J call TRBJ2-7; TRBD1 might be the D (5 bases). Trimming removed 2 bases from V and 3 bases from J, with 8 bases in between. The CDR3 contains 13 residues. Germline V CDR1 and CDR2: SGHNT, YENEEA. CDR3 nucleotides: TGTGCCAGCAGCTTATCGACAGTCTACGAGCAGTACGTC. Its translation: CASSLSTVYEQYV.

This clonotype has more than one count but fewer than ten. This rearrangement joins TRBV20-1 to TRBJ2-3; 16 nucleotides line up with TRBD2. V lost 6 bases, J lost 3 bases, and 9 bases stayed unmatched. The CDR3 runs 17 residues. Germline-derived CDR1 and CDR2 are DFQATT and SNEGSKA (reference sequence). The CDR3 protein is CSAPPGLAGGQTDTQYF. The CDR3 DNA sequence: TGCAGTGCACCTCCGGGACTAGCGGGAGGGCAAACAGATACGCAGTATTTT.

This clonotype has a handful of counts. In DNA form, the CDR3 reads TGTGCCATCAGTGCTGCGGGACAGATTAGCTCTGGGGCCAACGTCCTGACTTTC. This sequence encodes CAISAAGQISSGANVLTF. This sequence joins TRBV10-3 and TRBJ2-6; D may be TRBD1 (7 bases). The V and J ends lost 4 bases and 0 bases respectively, with 16 bases between them. The CDR3 covers 18 residues. Germline CDR1 ENHRY, CDR2 SYGVKD.

V is TRBV18 and J is TRBJ2-3, with D unresolved. The CDR3 has 11 residues. Trimming stripped 3 bases from V and 8 bases from J, with 6 bases between. Germline CDR1 and CDR2: KGHSH and LQKENI. CDR3 nucleotides: TGTGCCAGCTCACCTCGAGCTACGCAGTATTTT. It codes for CASSPRATQYF.

On this clonotype: Germline is not matched at one junction end, which may reflect a read error. The chain uses TRBV5-1 and TRBJ2-7; TRBD2 is a possible D gene (6 bases). The CDR3 runs 12 residues. Germline V lookup: CDR1 SGHRS, CDR2 YFSETQ. CDR3: CASRQADYERYF. The CDR3, as DNA: TGCGCCAGCAGACAGGCGGACTACGAGCGGTACTTC. Supplemented by reference TRBV5-1 and TRBJ2-7, the full variable domain reads KAGVTQTPRYLIKTRGQQVTLSCSPISGHRSVSWYQQTPGQGLQFLFEYFSETQRNKGNFPGRFSGRQFSNSRSEMNVSTLELGDSALYLCASRQADYERYFGPGTRLTVT.

This clonotype was counted many times. V and J are TRBV15 and TRBJ2-1; D is ambiguous. CDR1 and CDR2 from the germline V gene are LNHNV and YYDKDF (reference sequence). The CDR3 totals 13 residues. Trimming removed 4 bases from V and 1 base from J, with 5 bases in between. The CDR3 spells CATSIGSYNEQFF. In DNA form, the CDR3 reads TGTGCCACCAGCATAGGTTCCTACAATGAGCAGTTCTTC.

Only a few counts were recorded for this clonotype. The rearrangement links TRBV5-1 to TRBJ2-1, with D perhaps being TRBD1 or TRBD2 (6 bases each). Trimming left V 0 bases short and J 5 bases short, with 18 bases between. The CDR3 has 17 residues. Germline V gene sequence: CDR1 SGHRS, CDR2 YFSETQ. The CDR3 loop is CASSLALGGQGNNEQFF. The CDR3 region has the DNA TGCGCCAGCAGCTTGGCCCTTGGGGGGCAGGGAAACAATGAGCAGTTCTTC.

The genes are TRBV7-2 and TRBJ2-1; no clear D gene. V lost 0 bases, J lost 8 bases, and 5 bases lay in between. This CDR3 region has 12 residues. In germline, CDR1 is SGHTA, CDR2 FQGNSA. The CDR3 DNA sequence: TGTGCCAGCAGCTTAGCGTGGGATGAGCAGTTCTTC. This translates into CASSLAWDEQFF.

This clonotype was seen more than once but under ten times. Here the CDR3 reads CASRERYTGELFF. The CDR3 region has the DNA TGTGCCAGCAGGGAAAGGTACACCGGGGAGCTGTTTTTT. The rearrangement links TRBV3-1 to TRBJ2-2; D unresolved. The CDR3 covers 13 residues. Germline V CDR1 and CDR2: LGHDT, YNNKEL (reference sequence). V lost 6 bases to trimming and J lost 3 bases, with 8 bases between them. The full variable domain, its missing parts supplied by reference TRBV3-1 and TRBJ2-2, is DTAVSQTPKYLVTQMGNDKSIKCEQNLGHDTMYWYKQDSKKFLKIMFSYNNKELIINETVPNRFSPKSPDKAHLNLHINSLELGDSAVYFCASRERYTGELFFGEGSRLTVL.

This clonotype has ten or more counts. V gene TRBV4-3 combines with J gene TRBJ2-7, with D possibly TRBD2 on 6 matching bases. V lost 0 bases, J lost 0 bases, and 12 bases lay in between. The CDR3 spans 16 residues. Germline lookup yields CDR1 LGHNA and CDR2 YSLEER. The CDR3 DNA follows: TGCGCCAGCAGCCAAGATAGGGCGGGGACCTCCTACGAGCAGTACTTC. It encodes CASSQDRAGTSYEQYF.

This clonotype was counted at least ten times. The genes are TRBV4-3 and TRBJ2-1; D is uncertain. The ends were cut back, 6 bases at V and 7 bases at J, with 10 bases in the middle. The CDR3 is 12 residues long. CDR1 and CDR2 from the germline V gene are LGHNA and YSLEER. For the CDR3, the DNA is TGCGCCAGCAGTCAGAGTGGTAATGAGCAGTTCTTC. Protein sequence: CASSQSGNEQFF.

This clonotype was observed many times. This sequence joins TRBV7-2 and TRBJ2-5, with D tentatively TRBD2 (5 bases). CDR3 length equals 15 residues. CDR1 SGHTA and CDR2 FQGNSA come from the germline V gene. Trimming left V 1 base short and J 3 bases short, with 12 bases between. In DNA form, the CDR3 reads TGTGCCAGCAGCTTAGTTGCCGGAGGAAAAGAGACCCAGTACTTC. This gives the protein CASSLVAGGKETQYF.

There are many counts of this clonotype. J is TRBJ1-2 and V is TRBV20-1; D call uncertain. The CDR3 contains 12 residues. V lost 3 bases and J 2 bases, leaving 7 bases between the germline ends. CDR1 is DFQATT, CDR2 SNEGSKA, per germline (reference sequence). The chain's CDR3 is CSASPQNYGYTF. CDR3 nucleotide sequence: TGCAGTGCTAGCCCGCAAAACTATGGCTACACCTTC.

This clonotype was seen more than once but under ten times. The chain couples TRBV5-1 to TRBJ1-3, with a weak D call TRBD1 (6 bases). Trimming removed 5 bases at V and 0 bases at J, with 9 bases between. Per germline, CDR1 SGHRS and CDR2 YFSETQ. The CDR3 is 14 amino acids. The CDR3: CASRQGLSGNTIYF. The CDR3 DNA reads as TGCGCCAGCAGACAGGGCCTCTCTGGAAACACCATATATTTT.

Notes on this clonotype: At one boundary the junction diverges from the germline segment, which might be a read error. J is TRBJ2-1 and V is TRBV13; a possible D gene is TRBD1 (5 bases). Germline CDR1 PRHDT, CDR2 FYEKMQ (reference sequence). This CDR3 contains 17 residues. Here the CDR3 reads CASRLDKDRIVIDEQFF. As DNA, the CDR3 is TGTGCCAGCAGATTAGATAAAGACAGAATAGTTATCGATGAGCAGTTCTTC.

This clonotype was found many times. The rearrangement links TRBV29-1 to TRBJ2-2; D is possibly TRBD1 (6 bases). Germline V gene sequence: CDR1 SQVTM, CDR2 ANQGSEA. Between the trimmed V and J ends, which lost 2 bases and 7 bases, there was a span of 17 bases. The CDR3 contains 15 residues. The CDR3 spells CSVELTGYPGGELFF. In nucleotides, the CDR3 is TGCAGCGTTGAACTCACAGGGTACCCCGGCGGGGAGCTGTTTTTT.

This clonotype has a handful of counts. The chain carries TRBV5-1 and TRBJ2-3; 10 bases match TRBD2. The CDR3 sequence is 16 residues long. With V trimmed by 4 bases and J by 1 base, 6 bases remained unmatched. CDR1 SGHRS and CDR2 YFSETQ come from the germline V gene. The CDR3 is CASSRWTSGGTDTQYF. DNA for the CDR3: TGCGCCAGCAGCCGATGGACTAGCGGTGGCACAGATACGCAGTATTTT.

This chain links TRBV15 with TRBJ2-3, with unresolved D. Trimming stripped 1 base from V and 1 base from J, with 15 bases between. There are 17 residues in the CDR3. The germline V gene encodes CDR1 LNHNV and CDR2 YYDKDF (reference sequence). In nucleotides, the CDR3 is TGTGCCACCAGCAGAGTGTCGGCCCGCCGACGCACAGATACGCAGTATTTT. Translation gives CATSRVSARRRTDTQYF.

This clonotype occurred a few times. The chain employs TRBV7-9 and TRBJ2-1; TRBD1 or TRBD2 may be the D gene (5 bases each). V shed 2 bases and J shed 8 bases, with 16 bases lying between them. Germline V gene lookup returns CDR1 SEHNR and CDR2 FQNEAQ (reference sequence). CDR3 size: 15 residues. Here the CDR3 DNA reads TGTGCCAGCAGCTTATACCGAGGGGAGCGGTATGAGCAGTTCTTC. Translating it yields CASSLYRGERYEQFF.